These 21 T cell receptor beta chains were all obtained from the same sample, sequenced in a study of blood T cell repertoires in COVID-19. Only in-frame clones appear in the TCRdb table, and some are missing; sequencing was by immunoSEQ multiplex PCR. This table holds 250,000 to 350,000 clones, approximately 84% found once. The specimen sequenced was PBMCs or T cells enriched from blood (not recorded which). These receptor sequences come from a young woman who had recovered from COVID-19.

The gene calls are TRBV13 and TRBJ1-2, with D maybe TRBD1 (5 bases). Trimming removed 4 bases at V and 0 bases at J, with 12 bases between. The CDR3 length is 15 residues. Germline assignment: CDR1 PRHDT and CDR2 FYEKMQ (reference sequence). CDR3 sequence reads: CASSSPTEANYGYTF. The CDR3 DNA reads TGTGCCAGCAGCTCCCCGACAGAAGCTAACTATGGCTACACCTTC.

This clone was seen just once. The gene calls are TRBV19 and TRBJ2-6; 8 bases align to TRBD1. The CDR3 runs 16 residues. The ends lost 6 bases at V and 4 bases at J; junction bases unmatched: 8. CDR1 LNHDA and CDR2 SQIVND come from the germline V gene (reference sequence). CDR3 sequence (DNA): TGTGCCAGTAGCGGCCCCCAGGGGGCCGGGGCCAACGTCCTGACTTTC. Protein product: CASSGPQGAGANVLTF.

The chain is built from TRBV14 and TRBJ2-1, with TRBD1 matching 8 bases. The CDR3 is 12 amino acids. CDR1 SGHDN and CDR2 FVKESK come from the germline V gene. V shed 10 bases, J shed 5 bases, and the junction held 4 bases outside the gene matches. CDR3 region: CATSTGDNEQFF. The CDR3 DNA follows: TGTGCCACCTCGACAGGGGACAATGAGCAGTTCTTC.

The rearrangement joins TRBV6-5 to TRBJ2-7; 7 positions agree with TRBD1. The CDR3 runs 14 residues. In germline, CDR1 is MNHEY, CDR2 SVGAGI. J was trimmed by 0 bases and V by 4 bases; bases with no gene match: 3. In DNA form, the CDR3 reads TGTGCCAGCAGTTCGACAGGGCACTCCTACGAGCAGTACTTC. Its translation is CASSSTGHSYEQYF.

The rearrangement joins TRBV15 to TRBJ2-1, with D uncertain. Trimming left V 0 bases short and J 6 bases short, with 12 bases between. CDR1 and CDR2 from the germline V gene are LNHNV and YYDKDF (reference sequence). CDR3 length: 15 amino acids. CDR3 coding DNA: TGTGCCACCAGCAGAGAAATCCGGGTTTTCAATGAGCAGTTCTTC. Its protein is CATSREIRVFNEQFF.

The chain links TRBV12-3 or TRBV12-4 to TRBJ2-7, with D possibly TRBD1 on 6 matching bases. The CDR3 has 13 amino acids. With 6 bases removed from V and 4 bases from J, the gap between germline ends came to 13 bases. CDR3 sequence: CASSPDRIYEQYF. In DNA, the CDR3 is TGTGCCAGCAGCCCTGACAGGATTTACGAGCAGTACTTC.

This clone was recorded a few times. V usage is TRBV5-6 and J usage is TRBJ1-6, with a weak D call TRBD1 (5 bases). The CDR3 runs to 14 residues. The V and J ends lost 0 bases and 5 bases respectively, with 6 bases between them. Germline CDR1 SGHDT, CDR2 YYEEEE. The CDR3 sequence: CASSLGQHNSPLHF. The CDR3 coding sequence is TGTGCCAGCAGCTTGGGACAGCATAATTCACCCCTCCACTTT.

This clone occurred a few times. The chain couples TRBV5-1 to TRBJ1-3; TRBD1 agrees at 8 bases. V lost 4 bases and J lost 3; bases outside the gene matches: 9. Germline values: CDR1 SGHRS, CDR2 YFSETQ. The CDR3 runs to 16 residues. The CDR3 region has the DNA TGCGCCAGCAGCGAATCGACAGGGGCGGATGGAAACACCATATATTTT. Encoded protein: CASSESTGADGNTIYF.

The rearrangement joins TRBV19 to TRBJ2-3; 7 bases match TRBD2. The germline V gene has CDR1 LNHDA and CDR2 SQIVND (reference sequence). The length of the CDR3 is 15 residues. The V and J ends lost 9 bases and 1 base, in that order; junction bases with no gene match: 10. In DNA form, the CDR3 reads TGTGCCAGCAGAAGGGAGGGAGAGGGCACAGATACGCAGTATTTT. Translating gives CASRREGEGTDTQYF.

The rearrangement uses TRBV20-1 and TRBJ1-5, with D unresolved. The length of the CDR3 is 9 residues. Per germline, CDR1 DFQATT and CDR2 SNEGSKA (reference sequence). CDR3 coding DNA: TGCAGCGGCAATCAGCCCCAGCATTTT. Encoded protein: CSGNQPQHF.

The gene calls are TRBV11-2 and TRBJ2-7; TRBD1 agrees at 7 bases. This CDR3 is 14 amino acids long. Trimming at V came to 5 bases and at J to 2 bases, leaving 6 bases not matched to a gene. Germline values: CDR1 SGHAT, CDR2 FQNNGV. CDR3 amino acids: CASSLQGRPYEQYF. CDR3 in DNA: TGTGCCAGCAGCCTACAGGGGCGCCCCTACGAGCAGTACTTC.

This clone was observed a handful of times. This CDR3 is also generated by other DNA sequences in the sample. The chain joins TRBV7-3 to TRBJ1-1, with D unclear. Trimming removed 3 bases from V and 1 base from J, with 6 bases in between. This CDR3 has 13 residues. From germline, CDR1 is SGHTA and CDR2 FQGTGA. The CDR3 is CASSLQENTEAFF. The DNA of the CDR3 is TGTGCCAGCAGCTTGCAGGAGAACACTGAAGCTTTCTTT.

V gene TRBV29-1 combines with J gene TRBJ2-7, with 8 bases fitting TRBD1. V lost 4 bases to trimming and J lost 3 bases; unmatched junction nucleotides: 8. CDR3 length equals 14 residues. The germline gives CDR1 SQVTM, CDR2 ANQGSEA. CDR3 residues: CSVVTGGYNYEQYF. CDR3 sequence (DNA): TGCAGCGTTGTTACAGGGGGATACAACTACGAGCAGTACTTC.

This sequence joins TRBV4-1 and TRBJ1-4, with 7 bases fitting TRBD1. The CDR3 is made up of 18 amino acids. The V gene end was trimmed by 4 bases and the J gene end by 7 bases; junction bases not matched to a gene: 18. Germline V gene data show CDR1 as MGHRA and CDR2 as YSYEKL. The CDR3 loop reads CASSRPGQTSRVGEKLFF. The DNA of the CDR3 is TGCGCCAGCAGCCGCCCGGGACAGACCTCCCGGGTTGGTGAAAAACTGTTTTTT.

This rearrangement joins TRBV6-5 to TRBJ2-1; 10 bases align to TRBD1. From germline, CDR1 is MNHEY and CDR2 SVGAGI. The CDR3 contains 15 residues. The V and J ends lost 3 bases and 10 bases, in that order; junction bases with no gene match: 9. The CDR3 is CASSYRQTGGLEQFF. The CDR3 DNA reads as TGTGCCAGCAGTTATAGACAGACAGGGGGCTTGGAGCAGTTCTTC.

The chain links TRBV28 to TRBJ1-6; 10 nucleotides match TRBD1. Germline V gene sequence: CDR1 MDHEN, CDR2 SYDVKM. This CDR3 has 16 residues. J lost 10 bases, V lost 4 bases, and 10 bases had no gene match. The CDR3 DNA follows: TGTGCCAGCAGTTCCCCTAGACAGGGGGCGCGGTCACCCCTCCACTTT. It encodes CASSSPRQGARSPLHF. Together with reference TRBV28 and TRBJ1-6, the CDR3 gives the full variable domain: DVKVTQSSRYLVKRTGEKVFLECVQDMDHENMFWYRQDPGLGLRLIYFSYDVKMKEKGDIPEGYSVSREKKERFSLILESASTNQTSMYLCASSSPRQGARSPLHFGNGTRLTVT.

The V call is TRBV5-1, the J call TRBJ1-2, with 10 positions matching TRBD1. The V gene's germline CDR1 is SGHRS and CDR2 YFSETQ. The CDR3 consists of 15 residues. The ends lost 4 bases at V and 4 bases at J; junction bases unmatched: 7. DNA for the CDR3: TGCGCCAGCAGCCTCTTGGGACAGGGGATCTATGGCTACACCTTC. This codes for CASSLLGQGIYGYTF.

CDR3 sequence reads: CASSLADRGGTEAFF. The CDR3 nucleotides are TGTGCCAGCAGCTTGGCCGACCGAGGGGGCACTGAAGCTTTCTTT. The rearrangement uses TRBV5-6 and TRBJ1-1; D perhaps matches TRBD1 (6 bases). From germline, CDR1 is SGHDT and CDR2 YYEEEE. The CDR3 totals 15 residues. V lost 0 bases to trimming and J lost 4 bases, with 13 bases between them. Filled out from reference TRBV5-6 and TRBJ1-1, the complete variable domain reads DAGVTQSPTHLIKTRGQQVTLRCSPKSGHDTVSWYQQALGQGPQFIFQYYEEEERQRGNFPDRFSGHQFPNYSSELNVNALLLGDSALYLCASSLADRGGTEAFFGQGTRLTVV.

The chain recombines TRBV7-9 with TRBJ1-6; 9 bases line up with TRBD1. The germline CDR1 and CDR2 sequences are SEHNR and FQNEAQ (reference sequence). V lost 6 bases, J lost 4 bases, and 10 bases stayed unmatched. The CDR3 is 17 amino acids. The CDR3 coding sequence is TGTGCCAGCAGGACCTCACAGGGGGCTTTTTATAATTCACCCCTCCACTTT. Translating it yields CASRTSQGAFYNSPLHF.

There are a few counts of this clone. V and J are TRBV6-5 and TRBJ1-5; the D gene is possibly TRBD1 (6 bases). CDR3 length equals 15 residues. Trimming removed 7 bases from V and 11 bases from J, with 24 bases in between. Germline CDR1 reads MNHEY; CDR2 reads SVGAGI. CDR3 DNA sequence: TGTGCCAGCACCTCGAGGGGGAGGGGACCGCTGTCCCAGCATTTT. It is translated as CASTSRGRGPLSQHF.

The chain recombines TRBV29-1 with TRBJ2-1; TRBD1 might be the D (5 bases). The length of the CDR3 is 12 residues. The germline V gene has CDR1 SQVTM and CDR2 ANQGSEA. Trimming cost V 5 bases and J 8 bases, with 13 bases left between them. Written as DNA, the CDR3 is TGCAGCGTTACTCGAAGGGGTTATGAGCAGTTCTTC. Translated: CSVTRRGYEQFF.